These T cell receptor beta chains were read from a single sample in a study of regulatory T cells in long-lasting Graves disease. TCRdb reprocessed the multiplex PCR reads via MiXCR and lists one record per CDR3 protein. The data hold under 450,000 distinct CDR3 sequences, with roughly 12% observed a single time. The data were also submitted as part of a second study, on T cells in Graves' hyperthyroidism and ophthalmopathy.

This specimen consisted of peripheral blood mononuclear cells (PBMCs), obtained at new diagnosis, from a patient treated with antithyroid drugs. The receptors originated from a woman younger than 35 with Graves disease. Both conserved end residues are part of each CDR3.

17,TRBV3-1,TRBJ1-4,CASSQATPDRDNEKLFF
11,TRBV20-1,TRBJ1-1,CSVSLGTEAFF
15,TRBV11-1,TRBJ2-2,CASSPSVPNTGELFF
14,TRBV12-3/TRBV12-4,TRBJ1-1,CASRRGQENTEAFF
16,TRBV19,TRBJ2-1,CASRAGAGYSYNEQFF
13,TRBV12-3/TRBV12-4,TRBJ1-1,CASSRGFGTEAFF
12,TRBV5-1,TRBJ2-1,CASSLEGYEQFF
15,TRBV6-1,TRBJ2-2,CASRPGGVHTGELFF
17,TRBV13,TRBJ2-3,CASSPQTSGQGTDTQYF
15,TRBV29-1,TRBJ2-7,CSVEYGRGGEAEQYF
14,TRBV20-1,TRBJ2-1,CSAGTSGDYNEQFF
13,TRBV28,TRBJ2-2,CASSLGTKLELFF
14,TRBV29-1,TRBJ1-2,CSVDEGYLNYGYTF
18,TRBV11-2,TRBJ2-7,CASSRTSGTFPEPREQYF
14,TRBV10-3,TRBJ2-1,CAIRGTGPYNEQFF
13,TRBV12-3/TRBV12-4,TRBJ1-5,CASSLTTNQPQHF
15,TRBV6-1,TRBJ1-5,CASSEAGRLNQPQHF
17,TRBV9,TRBJ2-3,CASSAEVWGTETDTQYF
14,TRBV28,TRBJ2-5,CASSFMTGQETQYF
17,TRBV5-6,TRBJ1-2,CASSLILTDRRDYGYTF
14,TRBV27,TRBJ2-2,CASSGRVLTGELFF
13,TRBV28,TRBJ2-5,CASRLGGAETQYF
17,TRBV6-1,TRBJ2-3,CASSISGGGLSTDTQYF
13,TRBV19,TRBJ1-2,CASTTRLGDGYTF
14,TRBV7-9,TRBJ1-1,CASSLAAVRTEAFF
14,TRBV7-8,TRBJ2-1,CASSPPGVLNEQFF
14,TRBV30,TRBJ1-2,CAWRLTGGNGGYTF
11,TRBV28,TRBJ2-7,CASSFEGEQYF
19,TRBV9,TRBJ1-2,CASSVAALISEGRNYGYTF
17,TRBV24-1,TRBJ2-1,CATSDFSGAISYNEQFF
18,TRBV2,TRBJ1-6,CASSEAHLRRGRGSPLHF
17,TRBV5-1,TRBJ2-5,CASSLDRDRNYQETQYF
22,TRBV28,TRBJ2-1,CASSTFYRTSGSGELGYNEQFF
15,TRBV7-3,TRBJ2-1,CASSLTGSGVNEQFF
14,TRBV2,TRBJ2-7,CASQLAELSYEQYF